This T cell receptor (beta chain) appears in the sequencing data of a study of cytomegalovirus exposure and HLA in healthy donors. Measured with immunoSEQ multiplex PCR; TCRdb has only the in-frame clones, and not every one. Among approximately 82,000 clones listed, more than 85% were seen once. Trimming removed 5 bases at V and 7 bases at J, with 15 bases between. Germline CDR1 is SGHNT and CDR2 is YENEEA. This CDR3 region has 14 residues. The sequence was collected from a man younger than 30 in good health and CMV-seronegative. This chain uses TRBV11-3 with TRBJ2-1; possibly TRBD2 for D (5 bases). Sequencing was carried out using PBMCs. The CDR3 loop is CASSPRTGRNEQFF. CDR3 in DNA: TGTGCCAGCAGCCCAAGGACGGGAAGGAATGAGCAGTTCTTC.